The subject of this entry is one T cell receptor beta chain. Assay runs were performed at deep level. Per the study methods: Filtering was not the same, since immunoSEQ gave junction-only sequences without quality scores. The table came from immunoSEQ multiplex PCR; TCRdb's copy has only in-frame clones and leaves some out. Clone size and V and J calls were adopted from that table, with D and trimming inferred from the DNA. The sample lists 2,500,000 or so clones, approximately 90% seen once, with about 0.36% in the top ten. The data derive from a study of shared clonotypes between healthy human individuals. Germline V gene lookup returns CDR1 SGHRS and CDR2 YFSETQ. V lost 3 bases, J lost 4 bases, and 17 bases lay in between. CDR3 length equals 16 residues.

The chain couples TRBV5-1 to TRBJ2-1, with a tentative D call TRBD1 (5 bases). The sample consisted of naive CD4+ T cells from PBMCs. Subset described: CD45RA+ positively selected. The origin of this receptor is a man between 18 and 29 years old in good health. Some clones in this sample may be carry-over from other donors' samples. This chain's CDR3 is CASSWERQRKYNEQFF. The CDR3 DNA sequence: TGCGCCAGCAGCTGGGAAAGACAGAGAAAGTACAATGAGCAGTTCTTC.